The clone carrying this TCR beta chain turned up a few times. This record belongs to a study of T-cell reconstitution after alpha-beta-depleted transplantation in children. This CDR3 region has 14 residues. Looked up from germline, CDR1 is SGHKS and CDR2 is YYEKEE (reference sequence). V was trimmed by 3 bases and J by 4 bases, leaving 13 bases between them. Unique molecular identifiers were incorporated during preparation of the TCRbeta library. TCRdb ran MiXCR on the PCR reads and lists one entry per CDR3 protein. This table holds some 500,000 distinct CDR3 sequences, approximately 30% found once. V usage is TRBV5-5 and J usage is TRBJ1-2, with no clear D. The input for sequencing was PBMCs from the stem cell graft donor, taken from the stem cell graft. This receptor was obtained from a human donor who donated a stem cell graft to a child with aplastic anemia. The CDR3 region is CASSSQRVGYGYTF. The CDR3 coding sequence is TGTGCCAGCAGCTCCCAGCGAGTGGGCTATGGCTACACCTTC. Based on the CDR3 plus reference TRBV5-5 and TRBJ1-2, the full variable domain is DAGVTQSPTHLIKTRGQQVTLRCSPISGHKSVSWYQQVLGQGPQFIFQYYEKEERGRGNFPDRFSARQFPNYSSELNVNALLLGDSALYLCASSSQRVGYGYTFGSGTRLTVV.